This TCR beta chain appears in the sequencing data of a study of cytomegalovirus exposure and HLA in healthy donors. Study observations and caveats: Three CMV-associated chains were confirmed in vitro to be specific for CMV antigens. Most CMV-associated TCR beta chains appeared HLA-restricted in a later analysis. Reportedly, cytomegalovirus status was diagnosed with high sensitivity and specificity.

Comment on this clone: Its antigen is not identified.

PCR amplification relied on 60 Vbeta primers (plus 13 Jbeta primers). Clones were read by immunoSEQ multiplex PCR, and TCRdb kept only the in-frame ones, dropping some. With approximately 140,000 clones in the sample, the ten largest clones hold 2% to 3%. Trimming cost V 0 bases and J 6 bases; bases outside gene matches: 7. Germline CDR1 LGHNA, CDR2 YSLEER. The CDR3 covers 15 residues. The chain uses TRBV4-3 and TRBJ2-7, with 8 bases fitting TRBD1. The TCR originated in a man aged 35 to 55 in good health and CMV-seronegative. The sequenced sample consisted of PBMCs. CDR3 sequence reads: CASSQEGRGLAEQYF. As DNA, the CDR3 is TGCGCCAGCAGCCAAGAAGGCAGGGGGCTGGCCGAGCAGTACTTC.